This T cell receptor (beta chain) derives from a study of shared clonotypes between healthy human individuals. Judged by abundance, this clone is medium-sized. Its antigen is not identified. Sequence at one end of the junction differs from germline and may be a read error. Study results and caveats: Larger estimated richness was generally recorded for naive subsets relative to memory subsets. Large sequencing depth failed to make sorted-subset sequencing complete, rarefaction showed.

The method was immunoSEQ multiplex PCR; TCRdb's version includes in-frame clones alone and lacks a portion of them. The profile shows about 680,000 clones, about 80% of them singletons. Donors were Caucasian adults residing in Nashville, Tennessee, USA. The CDR3 is 12 amino acids. The germline V gene has CDR1 MGHDK and CDR2 SYGVNS. The clonotype originates from a woman aged 25 to 45 in good health. The sequencing sample was made of memory CD4+ T cells sorted from blood. Subset reported: CD45RA-negative fraction. The V call is TRBV25-1, the J call TRBJ2-7; TRBD2 is a possible D gene (6 bases). CDR3: CASSELIGTRSF. Here the CDR3 DNA reads TGTGCCAGCAGTGAACTGATTGGGACTCGTTCTTTC.